Detailed here is one T cell receptor beta chain. No cognate antigen has been identified for it. No base quality information exists; no much larger clone differs at one position. Sequences MNHEY (CDR1) and SVGEGT (CDR2) are obtained from the germline V gene. Measured from the cysteine to the phenylalanine, the CDR3 is 15 residues long. Only CDR3 DNA is held: 45 bases, read in frame from base 1. The donors were roughly 38 Caucasian individuals from Russia, aged roughly 6 to 100 years, who were systemically healthy. Approximately 9.7 milliliters of peripheral blood were drawn from each donor into EDTA-treated Vacutainer tubes. Ficoll-Paque density-gradient centrifugation was used to isolate PBMCs, with at least 6.5 million per sample. Total RNA, at least 6 micrograms per sample, was extracted from PBMCs with Trizol reagent. For every donor, flow cytometry on a PBMC aliquot measured the percentage of naive CD45RAhigh/CD27high T cells.

The receptor library was made with 5' RACE. Sequencing instrument: Illumina HiSeq 2500. A second 7 to 11 cycle PCR used a sample-barcoded 5' primer and a J-beta primer mix. Each TCR beta cDNA molecule received a unique molecular identifier from a template-switch 5' adaptor carrying 12 random nucleotides. Each sample yielded at least 3 million CDR3-containing paired-end reads. First-strand cDNA synthesis was performed from all RNA using the Mint cDNA synthesis kit, with priming by a TRBC-specific oligonucleotide. All cDNA was treated with uracil-DNA glycosylase and then went through a first 18-cycle PCR with the universal primers M1SS and BC2_uni_R. Per the source publication's procedure: Normalization of each sample was performed by random selection of 1 million high-quality reads, each carrying a distinct molecular identifier. Instead of being binned into consensus sequences, reads that shared molecular identifiers were thrown out. MiTCR, set to a Q25 quality threshold and the strictest error-elimination algorithm, was used for CDR3 identification, clonotype clustering and error correction. A nonparametric unseen species model with Euler transformation was used to estimate a lower bound on total TCR beta diversity. The public reads were run again by TCRdb, first through fastp at Q25 and then through MiXCR, and only productive beta chains were kept. Here each entry gathers all rows of one CDR3 protein and keeps the most common genes and DNA. V and J calls and clone size were set by TCRdb, not the authors. This sample holds about 970,000 distinct CDR3 sequences; 45% to 60% were observed only once. The ten largest clones capture 20% to 25% of the sample.

The data were taken from a study of blood T cells in healthy people across ages (dated by TCRdb to between 2015 and 2017). About the study as a whole: Template switching captured roughly one uniquely barcoded TCR beta cDNA molecule per two T cells in model experiments. Using the same blood draw, the study looked at two additional independent replicas of 1 million unique cDNA reads for two donors, one aged 18 to 29 and the other aged 80 or older. Donors were grouped into four age groups: young (average approximately 15 years), middle-aged (about 38), aged (around 62) and long-lived (roughly 80). To avoid experimental bias, donors of different ages were distributed randomly across sequencing lanes. Using deep sequencing normalized with unique cDNA molecular identifiers, the study measured how TCR beta repertoire diversity changes with age. Points the paper makes about the study in general: Compared with the aged group, more naive CD4+ T cells, fewer expanded clones and increased TCR diversity were shown by the long-lived group, suggesting age selection. Estimates of total diversity based on one million sequenced T cells were regarded as lower bounds and as underestimates. The percentage of naive T cells measured by flow cytometry correlated strongly with observed TCR beta diversity. As age increased, observed TCR beta diversity per million T cells dropped in a roughly linear way, and a significant reduction was already evident by age 40. Donor CMV infection status was unknown, potentially confounding age-related changes in expanded clonotypes. Bulk unsorted PBMC profiling prevented conclusive comparison of naive and antigen-experienced compartments.

The receptor was derived from a woman aged 60-70 years in good health. In this chain, TRBV6-2 or TRBV6-3 is recombined with TRBJ2-5; the D gene is possibly TRBD1, with 5 bases matching. Near its end, the DNA agrees better with TRBJ2-7, so the J call may be wrong. Sequencing was carried out using blood. The bases are TGTGCCAGCATGGAGCCCTTTATCAGGGCGTACGAGCAGTACTTC. Translated, it gives CASMEPFIRAYEQYF.